This T cell receptor (beta chain) was identified in a study of blood T cell repertoires in COVID-19. Recovered status in Cohort 3 required two negative PCRs, clearance, or symptom resolution. Sequencing used immunoSEQ multiplex PCR; TCRdb keeps in-frame clones, though not all of them. The sample shows hundreds of thousands of clones, approximately 92% of them seen only once. Germline V CDR1 and CDR2: SNHLY, FYNNEI. CDR3 size: 15 residues. Trimming left V 3 bases short and J 0 bases short, with 9 bases between. This TCR was recovered from a man aged 30 to 45 who had recovered from COVID-19. Input material: PBMCs or T cells enriched from blood (not recorded which). This sequence joins TRBV2 and TRBJ1-3, with D unresolved. This CDR3 is CASSDEQLSGNTIYF. CDR3 in DNA: TGTGCCAGCAGTGACGAGCAACTCTCTGGAAACACCATATATTTT.